The TCR beta chain under discussion was sequenced for a study of PD-1 blockade in classical Hodgkin lymphoma. Sequenced by immunoSEQ multiplex PCR; TCRdb stores in-frame clones only, minus some. The sample comprises tens of thousands of clones, over 60% of which are singletons, and about 18% rests with the top ten. There was relapse after autologous stem cell transplantation in every patient, and there was variation in brentuximab vedotin exposure. The sample holds one count of this clone. The sample in question was peripheral blood mononuclear cells (PBMCs), obtained before the second cycle of nivolumab. The source of this sequence is a human donor with classical Hodgkin lymphoma.

CDR3 residues: CASRTGGFSISEQFF. The CDR3 DNA reads as TGTGCCAGCAGAACCGGGGGCTTTTCAATATCTGAGCAGTTCTTC. The rearrangement links TRBV7-3 to TRBJ2-1; D tentatively reads TRBD1 or TRBD2 (6 bases each). Germline V gene sequence: CDR1 SGHTA, CDR2 FQGTGA. Trimming stripped 6 bases from V and 9 bases from J, with 21 bases between. The CDR3 totals 15 residues. Full variable domain (remainder filled in from reference TRBV7-3 and TRBJ2-1): GAGVSQTPSNKVTEKGKYVELRCDPISGHTALYWYRQSLGQGPEFLIYFQGTGAADDSGLPNDRFFAVRPEGSVSTLKIQRTERGDSAVYLCASRTGGFSISEQFFGPGTRLTVL.